This T cell receptor beta chain derives from a study of CD8+CD57+ T cells in acquired aplastic anemia (dated by TCRdb to 2016 to 2018). For the wider study: A mean of approximately 2.9 ug of DNA, ranging from about 0.2 to 27.4 ug, was extracted from sorted CD4+ and CD8+ cells. CD8+CD57+ expansion was defined as a frequency above the mean frequency observed in healthy subjects. Findings and caveats that apply to the study as a whole: Over 25 CD8+ CDR3 sequences were found in both patients and controls but appeared to be highly expressed in patients and within the immunodominant clones of the patients. CD8+ Simpson's diversity did not differ significantly between patients and healthy controls (P=0.060).

Turning to this clonotype: Its binding antigen is unknown. Per-nucleotide qualities are absent, and no much larger clonotype sits a single base away.

Profiling of TCR beta VDJ combinations and CDR3 sequences used genomic DNA as the template. An Illumina HiSeq 2000 was used for TCR repertoire sequencing. On the study's bioinformatics: Repertoires were assessed using TRBV/TRBJ rearrangement plots, CDR3 size and DJ length profiles, and Simpson's diversity index. The most abundant DNA sequence in the deep sequencing data was taken as the immunodominant clone. CDR3 amino acid sequences were checked for sharing across subjects and were also compared against the VDJdb database and published repertoires. Starting from the raw public reads, TCRdb applied fastp trimming at Q25, assembled clones with MiXCR and retained in-frame beta chains. Each entry is one CDR3 protein sequence, shown with its most common DNA and genes. The V and J calls and clone size come from TCRdb's table, not from the authors' own analysis. Across this sample there are about 58,000 distinct CDR3 sequences, with around 50% seen only once. Of the sample, around 15% falls within the top ten clones.

Expansion of CD8+CD57+ cells had been shown by flow cytometry in the patients chosen for sequencing. Every patient had severe acquired aplastic anemia, diagnosed using the International Study of Aplastic Anemia and Agranulocytosis and Camitta criteria. At the time blood was sampled, none of the patients had received any therapy. In the study, sorted CD4+ and CD8+ blood T cells from patients with severe aplastic anemia and from healthy subjects underwent deep sequencing of TCR repertoires. Patients were enrolled in the USA under clinicaltrials.gov protocols 00001620, 01623167, 00001397, 00071045, 00081523 and 00961064. Ficoll-Paque density gradient centrifugation was used to isolate peripheral blood mononuclear cells. Before DNA was extracted, CD4+ and CD8+ T cells were sorted using either FACS or magnetic beads. The CDR3, cysteine through phenylalanine, is 11 amino acids long. Here the CDR3 DNA is all that survives: 33 bases in frame from base 1. V lost 10 bases and J lost 7 bases; the stretch between them is 14 bases long.

The source of this sequence is a human donor with aplastic anemia. The V and J genes are TRBV12-3 or TRBV12-4 and TRBJ2-7; the D gene assignment is ambiguous. Input material: sorted CD4+, CD8+, or CD8+CD57+ T cells (not recorded which) from PBMCs. CDR3 protein: CATQAGREQYF. The sequenced DNA: TGTGCCACCCAAGCCGGACGGGAGCAGTACTTC.